What follows are 9 T cell receptor beta chains derived from one specimen sequenced in a study of blood T cells in healthy people across ages. Using a J-beta primer mix together with a sample-barcoded 5' primer, a second PCR was run for about 6 to 11 cycles. TCRdb passed the 5' RACE reads through MiXCR, listing each CDR3 protein once. The table shows around 400,000 distinct CDR3 sequences, with more than 45% occurring only once. What was sequenced was blood. Source of these receptors: a man aged 60 to 75 in good health.

V gene TRBV20-1 combines with J gene TRBJ2-3, with 11 bases matching TRBD2. Per the germline V gene, CDR1 is DFQATT and CDR2 is SNEGSKA (reference sequence). V lost 5 bases to trimming and J lost 6 bases; unmatched junction nucleotides: 7. CDR3 length: 14 residues. CDR3 loop: CSAYSGRESDTQYF. The CDR3 bases are TGCAGTGCTTATAGCGGGAGGGAGTCGGATACGCAGTATTTT.

The V call is TRBV25-1, the J call TRBJ2-7; 7 bases line up with TRBD2. The CDR3 loop spans 13 amino acids. Germline values: CDR1 MGHDK, CDR2 SYGVNS. Trimming removed 6 bases from V and 10 bases from J; junction bases left unmatched: 12. CDR3 nucleotides: TGTGCCAGCAGGGTAGCGGGCACGGGGGACCAGTACTTC. Translated: CASRVAGTGDQYF.

V usage is TRBV25-1 and J usage is TRBJ2-7, with 9 bases that match TRBD1. Germline V lookup: CDR1 MGHDK, CDR2 SYGVNS. The V segment lost 2 bases and the J segment 7 bases; nucleotides outside the gene matches: 3. The CDR3 has 13 amino acids. For the CDR3, the DNA is TGTGCCAGCAGTGAACCCGGACAGGGGGAGCAGTACTTC. It encodes CASSEPGQGEQYF.

In this sample, this clonotype turned up many times. The chain joins TRBV28 to TRBJ2-6; no firm D call. Trimming removed 5 bases at V and 0 bases at J, with 8 bases between. This CDR3 spans 15 amino acids. CDR1 is MDHEN, CDR2 SYDVKM, per germline. The CDR3 spells CASSQHTSGANVLTF. Written as DNA, the CDR3 is TGTGCCAGCAGTCAACACACCTCTGGGGCCAACGTCCTGACTTTC.

The rearrangement joins TRBV20-1 to TRBJ2-1, with unresolved D. The J call may be wrong; the DNA end is better matched by TRBJ2-7. The germline CDR1 and CDR2 sequences are DFQATT and SNEGSKA (reference sequence). The CDR3 is 12 amino acids. The CDR3 loop is CRADSNGHEQYF. The CDR3 DNA is TGCAGGGCGGATTCGAACGGCCACGAGCAGTACTTC.

This clonotype was picked up a small number of times. V is TRBV12-3 or TRBV12-4 and J is TRBJ2-5; 7 bases are shared with TRBD2. With 3 bases clipped from V and 4 bases from J, the junction kept 11 bases outside the gene matches. The CDR3 covers 16 residues. The CDR3 reads CASSLPQSSGTETQYF. The DNA for the CDR3 is TGTGCCAGCAGTTTGCCCCAGTCTAGCGGTACAGAGACCCAGTACTTC.

This clonotype was seen more than once but under ten times. This chain connects TRBV27 to TRBJ2-5; TRBD1 matches at 7 bases. With the DNA end fitting TRBJ2-7 better, the J assignment may be wrong. The CDR3 is made up of 14 amino acids. Germline V gene sequence: CDR1 MNHEY, CDR2 SMNVEV (reference sequence). CDR3: CASSKQGIPYEQYF. CDR3 in DNA: TGTGCCAGCTCAAAACAGGGGATTCCCTACGAGCAGTACTTC.

In the case of this clonotype: The CDR3 carries no conserved terminal phenylalanine or tryptophan, so it likely arises from a read error. The chain couples TRBV4-2 to TRBJ2-1; 13 bases are shared with TRBD2. The end of the DNA is better explained by TRBJ2-7, so the J call may be wrong. This CDR3 spans 15 amino acids. In germline, CDR1 is LGHNA, CDR2 YNFKEQ. The CDR3 is CASGRLAGGDNEQYI. Written as DNA, the CDR3 is TGTGCCAGCGGACGACTAGCGGGGGGAGACAATGAGCAGTACATC.

The V and J genes are TRBV7-2 and TRBJ2-7; D gene ambiguous. The length of the CDR3 is 15 residues. The V end lost 1 base, the J end lost 5 bases, and 15 bases lay between the germline ends. Looked up from germline, CDR1 is SGHTA and CDR2 is FQGNSA. CDR3 region: CASSLEPAQEHEQYF. The CDR3 coding sequence is TGTGCCAGCAGCTTAGAACCAGCCCAGGAGCACGAGCAGTACTTC.